This T cell receptor (beta chain) appears in the sequencing data of a study of blood T cell repertoires in COVID-19. Across the whole study: Samples representing acute and convalescent COVID-19 were sourced from the United States, Italy and Spain. From T cells, B-cell-depleted T cells, or PBMCs came the material, which was cDNA or gDNA.

The CDR3 has 17 amino acids. The V end lost 0 bases, the J end lost 3 bases, and 16 bases lay between the germline ends. CDR1 is SGHTA, CDR2 FQGNSA, per germline. Methods used by the authors: It was from reference gene primer amplification that nucleated cell counts were estimated. Produced via immunoSEQ multiplex PCR; TCRdb's table is partial and in-frame only. V, J and clone size reflect that table, while D and trimming were determined from the DNA. The sample carries 100,000 to 120,000 clones, about 88% recorded once. The V gene is TRBV7-2, the J gene TRBJ2-3, with D maybe TRBD2 (6 bases). The receptor's source is a woman in her sixties or seventies who had recovered from COVID-19. The sequenced sample was peripheral blood. CDR3 coding DNA: TGTGCCAGCAGCTTAGCGTGGAGGGGCGGGACGACAGATACGCAGTATTTT. This sequence encodes CASSLAWRGGTTDTQYF. Looking up the rest from reference TRBV7-2 and TRBJ2-3 gives the full variable domain: GAGVSQSPSNKVTEKGKDVELRCDPISGHTALYWYRQSLGQGLEFLIYFQGNSAPDKSGLPSDRFSAERTGGSVSTLTIQRTQQEDSAVYLCASSLAWRGGTTDTQYFGPGTRLTVL.